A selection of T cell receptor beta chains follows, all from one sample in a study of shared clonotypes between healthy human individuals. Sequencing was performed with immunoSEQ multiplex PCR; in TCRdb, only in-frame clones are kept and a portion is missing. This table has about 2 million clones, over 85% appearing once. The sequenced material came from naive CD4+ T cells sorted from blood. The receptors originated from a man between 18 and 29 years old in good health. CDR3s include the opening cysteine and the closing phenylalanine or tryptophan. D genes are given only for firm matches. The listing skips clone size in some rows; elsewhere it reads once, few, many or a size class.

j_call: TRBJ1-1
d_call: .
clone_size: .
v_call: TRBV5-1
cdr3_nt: TGCGCCAGCAGCTTGGGGGCAGGGCAAAACACTGAAGCTTTCTTT
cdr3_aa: CASSLGAGQNTEAFF

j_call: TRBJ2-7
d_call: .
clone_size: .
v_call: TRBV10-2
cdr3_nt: TGCGCCAGCGCGGGACAGAACTACGAGCAGTACTTC
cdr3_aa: CASAGQNYEQYF

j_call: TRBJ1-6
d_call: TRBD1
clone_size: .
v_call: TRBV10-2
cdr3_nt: TGCGCCAGCAGGGAGGACAGGGGTAATTCACCCCTCCACTTT
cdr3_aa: CASREDRGNSPLHF

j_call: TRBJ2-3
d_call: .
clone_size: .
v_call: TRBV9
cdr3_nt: TGTGCCAGCAGCAGGCTAGCGACAGATACGCAGTATTTT
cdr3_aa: CASSRLATDTQYF

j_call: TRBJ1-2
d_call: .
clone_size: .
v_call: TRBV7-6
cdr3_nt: TGTGCCAGCGAAGGCCCTAACTATGGCTACACCTTC
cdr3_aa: CASEGPNYGYTF

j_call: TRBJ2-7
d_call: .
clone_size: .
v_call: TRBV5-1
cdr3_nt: TGCGCCAGCCGAAGAACGGCAGGGAGCGAGCAGTACTTC
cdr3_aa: CASRRTAGSEQYF

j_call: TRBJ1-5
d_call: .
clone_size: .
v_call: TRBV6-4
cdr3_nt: TGTGCCAGCAGGGACTTAGGACAGAGCAATCAGCCCCAGCATTTT
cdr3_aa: CASRDLGQSNQPQHF

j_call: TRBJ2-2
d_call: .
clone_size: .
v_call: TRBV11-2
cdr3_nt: TGTGCCAGCAGCTTCGCAGGGATTCCTTGGAACACCGGGGAGCTGTTTTTT
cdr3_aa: CASSFAGIPWNTGELFF

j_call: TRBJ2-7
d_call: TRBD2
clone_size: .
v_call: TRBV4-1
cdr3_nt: TGCGCCAGCAGCGTAAGGGCGGGGGGCTACGAGCAGTACTTC
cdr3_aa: CASSVRAGGYEQYF

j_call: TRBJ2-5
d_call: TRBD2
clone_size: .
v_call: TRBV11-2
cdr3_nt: TGTGCCAGCAGCTTGGGACTAGCGGGACAAGAGACCCAGTACTTC
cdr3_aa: CASSLGLAGQETQYF

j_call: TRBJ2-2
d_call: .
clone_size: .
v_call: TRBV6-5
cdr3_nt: TGTGCCAGCACCCGGACCCCGGTGGCCGGGGAGCTGTTTTTT
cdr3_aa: CASTRTPVAGELFF

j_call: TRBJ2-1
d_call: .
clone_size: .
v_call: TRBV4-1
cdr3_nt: TGCGCCAGCAGCCAAGATGAGGCAGGGAGAGGCAATGAGCAGTTCTTC
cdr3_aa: CASSQDEAGRGNEQFF

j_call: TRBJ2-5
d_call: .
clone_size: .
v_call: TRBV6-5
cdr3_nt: TGTGCCAGCAGTTACTCATCGCCGGGGAAGACCCAGTACTTC
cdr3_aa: CASSYSSPGKTQYF

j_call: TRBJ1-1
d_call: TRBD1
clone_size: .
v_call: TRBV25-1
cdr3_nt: TGTGCCAGCACGGGGACAGGGGGCCTGAACACTGAAGCTTTCTTT
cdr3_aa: CASTGTGGLNTEAFF

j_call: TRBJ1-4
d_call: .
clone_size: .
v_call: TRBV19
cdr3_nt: TGTGCCAGTAGTATGACGATCCAGCTTTTGGAAAATGAAAAACTGTTTTTT
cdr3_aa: CASSMTIQLLENEKLFF

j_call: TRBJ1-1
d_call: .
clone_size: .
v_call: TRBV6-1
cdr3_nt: TGTGCCAGCAGGGTGGGGGCAGGGACTGAAGCTTTCTTT
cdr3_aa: CASRVGAGTEAFF

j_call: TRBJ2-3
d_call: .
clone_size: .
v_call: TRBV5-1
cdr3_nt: TGCGCCAGCAGCTTGGCAGCCAGTCGTGGCGATACGCAGTATTTT
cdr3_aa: CASSLAASRGDTQYF

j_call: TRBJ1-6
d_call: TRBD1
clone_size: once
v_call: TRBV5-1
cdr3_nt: TGCGCCAGCAGCTTGCGGGACAGCAATTCACCCCTCCACTTT
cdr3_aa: CASSLRDSNSPLHF

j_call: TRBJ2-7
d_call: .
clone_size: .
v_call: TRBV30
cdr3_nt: TGTGCCTGGAATGGCGTCCGAGCCTACGAGCAGTACTTC
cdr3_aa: CAWNGVRAYEQYF

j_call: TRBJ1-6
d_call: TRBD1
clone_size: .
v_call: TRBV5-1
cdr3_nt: TGCGCCAGCAGGCCGGTCCAGGGGGGGACCACAATTTCACCCCTCCACTTT
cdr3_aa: CASRPVQGGTTISPLHF